The TCR beta chain under discussion was sequenced for a study of blood T cell repertoires in COVID-19. Sequencing used immunoSEQ multiplex PCR; TCRdb keeps in-frame clones, though not all of them. The table lists about 200,000 clones, more than 65% of them singletons. Germline CDR1 is KGHSH and CDR2 is LQKENI. V was trimmed by 3 bases and J by 0 bases, leaving 8 bases between them. This CDR3 has 15 residues. The V and J genes are TRBV18 and TRBJ2-2; no reliable D call. This sequence was found in a human donor in a cohort sampled during active COVID-19. The sequencing sample was made of peripheral blood. CDR3 DNA sequence: TGTGCCAGCTCACCCGTTCCCGCGAACACCGGGGAGCTGTTTTTT. Its protein is CASSPVPANTGELFF.